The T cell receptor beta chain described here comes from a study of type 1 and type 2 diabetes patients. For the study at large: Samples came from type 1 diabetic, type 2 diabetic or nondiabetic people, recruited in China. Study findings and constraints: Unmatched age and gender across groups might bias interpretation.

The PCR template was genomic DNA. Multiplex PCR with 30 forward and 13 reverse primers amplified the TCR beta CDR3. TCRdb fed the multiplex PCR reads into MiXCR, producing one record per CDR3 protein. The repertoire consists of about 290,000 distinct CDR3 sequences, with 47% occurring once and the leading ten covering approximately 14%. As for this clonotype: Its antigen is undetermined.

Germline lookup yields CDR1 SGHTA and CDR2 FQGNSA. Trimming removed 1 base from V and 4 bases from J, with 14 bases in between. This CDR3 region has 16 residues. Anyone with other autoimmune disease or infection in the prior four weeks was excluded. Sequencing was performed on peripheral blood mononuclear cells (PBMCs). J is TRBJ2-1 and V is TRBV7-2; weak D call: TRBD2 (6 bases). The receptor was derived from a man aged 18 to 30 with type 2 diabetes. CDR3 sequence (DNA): TGTGCCAGCAGCTTAGATGTCAGCGGGTTTTACAATGAGCAGTTCTTC. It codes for CASSLDVSGFYNEQFF.